This T cell receptor beta chain stems from a study of vaccination and CD4 T cells after COVID-19 (dated 2022 in TCRdb). Background for the entire study: Every convalescent patient had a positive nasal swab PCR test for SARS-CoV-2, with mild disease in nine patients and severe disease in one. Post-COVID blood samples from convalescent patients were collected a median of 101 days after diagnosis, with a range of about 35 to 161 days. Two doses of either the Pfizer-BioNTech BNT162b2 vaccine (n=8) or the Moderna mRNA-1273 vaccine (n=2) were administered to participants. The spike-specific CD4+ TCR repertoire was compared before and after mRNA vaccination in about nine COVID-19 convalescent patients and a few infection-naive healthy vaccine recipients. The cultures were stimulated with overlapping spike peptide pools from SARS-CoV-2 and from the common cold coronaviruses HCoV-NL63, HCoV-OC43 and HCoV-229E. Post-vaccine blood samples were collected a median of approximately eleven weeks after the second vaccine dose, ranging from about 12 to 241 days. As controls, cultures received a CEFX viral epitope pool (the positive control), an HIV-1 Nef peptide pool (the negative control), or no peptide at all. The convalescent cohort included six males and four females, with two Hispanic individuals, seven Caucasians, two Asians and one multiracial person. What the authors observed across the whole study: Relatively few convalescent patients were included in the study, and early timepoints after natural infection were not analyzed. In convalescent patients, a median roughly 87% of post-vaccine SARS-CoV-2-reactive clones were detected only after vaccination, suggesting vaccine-specific priming. An increase in the median number of SARS-CoV-2-reactive clonotypes from 20 to 25 after infection to 38 after vaccination was observed, but the change was not found to be significant. In convalescent patients, nearly all vaccine-specific clones (304 of 307) were found to be mono-reactive for SARS-CoV-2 spike rather than cross-reactive with common cold coronaviruses.

The treatment or condition label corresponds to: approximately nine-day PBMC culture with coronavirus spike peptide pools or control peptides (ViraFEST assay). The ViraFEST assay was used in the study, in which antigen-specific T cells were expanded with peptide pools and expanded clonotypes were subsequently identified by TCR sequencing. The positive SARS-CoV-2 PCR tests of the convalescent patients were dated from March to December 2020, before the Alpha, Beta and Delta variants emerged in the United States. Each well held about 1.8 million PBMCs cultured with around 10 ug/ml peptide pools in IMDM containing roughly 5% human AB serum and 7.5 to 10 IU/ml IL-2. Half of the culture medium was replaced with fresh IL-2-containing medium on days 3 and 7. After less than 12 days of culture, CD4+ T cells were isolated by negative selection using the EasySep CD4+ T cell isolation kit. Ficoll-Paque Plus gradient centrifugation was used to isolate PBMCs from whole blood, and the isolated PBMCs were then either used fresh or cryopreserved at -140C. Culture conditions were generally each tested in triplicate wells.

Its CDR3 holds 13 amino acids, cysteine through phenylalanine. The retained sequence is limited to the CDR3, 39 bases, with the frame set at the first base. CDR1 SGHTA and CDR2 FQGNSA were looked up in the germline V gene. The junction shows trimming of 1 base on V and 5 bases on J, plus 8 bases between the germline ends. The method was PCR. DNA from cultured CD4+ T cells was subjected to TCR sequencing with the Oncomine TCR Beta short-read assay at the Johns Hopkins FTIC core. The QIAamp micro DNA kit was used to extract genomic DNA from the cultured CD4+ T cells. Oncomine TCR Beta libraries from cultured CD4+ T cells were pooled using unique dual indexes and sequenced on an Illumina iSeq 100. As for the authors' bioinformatics: Non-productive sequences were removed, and CDR3s that did not start with C, did not end with F or W, or were shorter than 7 amino acids were discarded. Antigen-specific clonotypes were identified using the MANAFEST web application through comparison of peptide-stimulated wells with reference and other culture wells. For a clone to be called positive, the clone needed an FDR below 0.05, an odds ratio above 5, and a productive frequency above 0.1% in at least two of three replicate wells. A clonotype counted as cross-reactive if it showed significant expansion both in the SARS-CoV-2 spike wells and in at least one common cold coronavirus spike condition. Using R version 3.6.1, CDR3 homology was evaluated through Levenshtein distances (stringdist) along with unrooted phylogenetic trees (ape). TCRdb reworked the public reads: Q25 trimming with fastp, MiXCR clone assembly, productive beta chains retained. Entries are consolidated by CDR3 protein sequence, retaining the most common genes and DNA. The V and J calls were not made by the authors but by TCRdb's processing. Here the sample has under 25,000 distinct CDR3 sequences; around 66% occur a single time. The ten largest make up 7.6% of the sample.

About this clonotype: Its antigen is currently not known. Per-base quality was not reported, and no clone a single base away is much larger than it.

The V gene is TRBV7-2 and the J gene is TRBJ2-5, with a weak D call of TRBD2 (5 bases match). The sequenced sample consisted of CD4+ T cells from blood, cultured in vitro. The receptor was isolated from a human donor who had recovered from COVID-19. The sequenced DNA is TGTGCCAGCAGCTTAGGGGGAGAGGAGACCCAGTACTTC. Its coded protein is CASSLGGEETQYF.